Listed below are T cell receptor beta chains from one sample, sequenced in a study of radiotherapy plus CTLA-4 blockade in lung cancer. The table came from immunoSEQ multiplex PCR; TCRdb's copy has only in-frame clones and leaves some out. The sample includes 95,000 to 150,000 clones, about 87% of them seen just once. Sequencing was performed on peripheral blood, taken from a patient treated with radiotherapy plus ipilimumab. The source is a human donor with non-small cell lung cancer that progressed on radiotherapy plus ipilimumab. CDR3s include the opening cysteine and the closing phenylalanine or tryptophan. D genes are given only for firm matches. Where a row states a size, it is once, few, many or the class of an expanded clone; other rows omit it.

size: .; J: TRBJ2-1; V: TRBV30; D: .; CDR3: CAWSGSWEQFF; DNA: TGTGCCTGGAGTGGGTCCTGGGAGCAGTTCTTC
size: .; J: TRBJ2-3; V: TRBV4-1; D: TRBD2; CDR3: CASSQDRTSPTSTDTQYF; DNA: TGCGCCAGCAGCCAAGATCGGACTAGTCCTACTAGCACAGATACGCAGTATTTT
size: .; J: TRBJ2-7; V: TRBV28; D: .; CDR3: CASSLRGQQGRQYF; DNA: TGTGCCAGCAGTTTACGGGGACAACAAGGGAGGCAGTACTTC
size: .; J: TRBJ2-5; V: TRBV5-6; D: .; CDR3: CASSLDVGRETQYF; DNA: TGTGCCAGCAGCTTGGATGTGGGACGAGAGACCCAGTACTTC
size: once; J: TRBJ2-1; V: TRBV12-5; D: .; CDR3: CASGLVSGTVSYNEQFF; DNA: TGTGCTAGTGGTTTGGTTTCAGGGACCGTGTCGTACAATGAGCAGTTCTTC
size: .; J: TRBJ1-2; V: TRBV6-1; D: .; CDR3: CASSLQGVGNYGYTF; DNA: TGTGCCAGCAGCCTACAGGGAGTGGGAAACTATGGCTACACCTTC
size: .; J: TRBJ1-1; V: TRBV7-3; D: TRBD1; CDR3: CASSLTGAAVGTEAFF; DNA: TGTGCCAGCAGTCTTACAGGGGCGGCGGTCGGTACTGAAGCTTTCTTT
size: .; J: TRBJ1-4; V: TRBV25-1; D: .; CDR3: CASSERGGVEKLFF; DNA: TGTGCCAGCAGTGAACGAGGGGGAGTGGAAAAACTGTTTTTT
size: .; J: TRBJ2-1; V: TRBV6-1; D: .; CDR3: CASQIMRGAYNEQFF; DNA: TGTGCCAGCCAGATCATGAGAGGGGCCTACAATGAGCAGTTCTTC
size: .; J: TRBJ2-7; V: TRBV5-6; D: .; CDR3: CASAQEAAMGTEQYF; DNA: TGTGCCAGCGCCCAGGAGGCCGCGATGGGGACCGAGCAGTACTTC
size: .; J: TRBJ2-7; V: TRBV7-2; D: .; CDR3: CASSLDSLYEQYF; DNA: TGTGCCAGCAGCCTGGACAGTTTGTACGAGCAGTACTTC
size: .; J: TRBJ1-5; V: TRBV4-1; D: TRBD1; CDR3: CASSHRPGTGGDQPQHF; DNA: TGCGCCAGCAGCCACCGGCCGGGGACAGGGGGCGATCAGCCCCAGCATTTT
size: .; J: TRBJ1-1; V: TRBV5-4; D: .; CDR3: CASSLGGTTEAFF; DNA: TGTGCCAGCAGCTTGGGGGGGACCACTGAAGCTTTCTTT
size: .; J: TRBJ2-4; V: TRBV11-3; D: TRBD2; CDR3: CASSLVGGSGDIQYF; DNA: TGTGCCAGCAGCTTAGTCGGCGGGAGTGGGGACATTCAGTACTTC
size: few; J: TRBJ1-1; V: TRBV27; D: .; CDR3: CASSKSGTEAFF; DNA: TGTGCCAGCAGTAAGTCGGGCACTGAAGCTTTCTTT
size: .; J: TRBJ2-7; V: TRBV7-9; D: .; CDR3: CASSLQGGEQYF; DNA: TGTGCCAGCAGCCTCCAAGGGGGCGAGCAGTACTTC
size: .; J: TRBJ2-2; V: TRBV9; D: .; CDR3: CASSPRGGLGELFF; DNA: TGTGCCAGCAGCCCCAGGGGAGGGCTCGGGGAGCTGTTTTTT
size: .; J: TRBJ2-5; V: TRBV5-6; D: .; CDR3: CASTQGWRAGGETQYF; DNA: TGTGCCAGCACCCAAGGATGGAGGGCCGGTGGAGAGACCCAGTACTTC